The 27 T cell receptor beta chains in this list originate from one sample, sequenced in a study of blood T cells in healthy people across ages. The authors ran a second PCR of about 6 to 11 cycles using a sample-barcoded 5' primer and a J-beta primer mix. A single record per CDR3 protein comes from TCRdb applying MiXCR to the 5' RACE reads. The table lists 600,000 or so distinct CDR3 sequences, around 48% of them singletons. Specimen: blood. The receptors here all came from a man older than 75 in good health.

This chain uses TRBV11-1 with TRBJ2-5; D unclear. The CDR3 consists of 17 residues. The ends were cut back, 3 bases at V and 1 base at J, with 18 bases in the middle. Germline V gives CDR1 SGHAT, CDR2 FQDESV (reference sequence). The CDR3 region has the DNA TGTGCCAGCAGCTTGATCGGCAGCCGGGTCCGCCAAGAGACCCAGTACTTC. This sequence encodes CASSLIGSRVRQETQYF.

This chain links TRBV18 with TRBJ2-1; D gene ambiguous. This CDR3 has 16 amino acids. The V end was cut by 6 bases, the J end by 0 bases, with 15 bases between. In germline, CDR1 is KGHSH, CDR2 LQKENI. In DNA, the CDR3 is TGTGCCAGCTCCGAGCTTGGGGTTAGCTCCTACAATGAGCAGTTCTTC. Translating gives CASSELGVSSYNEQFF.

Turning to this clonotype: One end of the junction fails to match germline, which may point to a read error. The V and J genes are TRBV10-2 and TRBJ2-7; D is unresolved. The CDR3 spans 16 residues. CDR1 WSHSY and CDR2 SAAADI come from the germline V gene. CDR3 in amino acids: CASSESKTLPSYKQYF. In nucleotides, the CDR3 is TGCGCCAGCAGTGAGTCGAAGACTCTACCCTCCTACAAGCAGTACTTC.

The V call is TRBV5-1, the J call TRBJ2-1; D possibly corresponds to TRBD1 (5 bases). The CDR3 contains 13 residues. The germline V gene encodes CDR1 SGHRS and CDR2 YFSETQ. Trimming shortened V by 3 bases and J by 5 bases, and 9 bases separated the two germline ends. In DNA, the CDR3 is TGCGCCAGCAGCTGGCTAGGGGACAATGAGCAGTTCTTC. Its protein product is CASSWLGDNEQFF.

The genes are TRBV3-1 and TRBJ2-1; 9 nucleotides agree with TRBD2. V shed 0 bases, J shed 9 bases, and the junction held 9 bases outside the gene matches. CDR3 size: 16 residues. The germline gives CDR1 LGHDT, CDR2 YNNKEL (reference sequence). CDR3 amino acids: CASSQDAGGSIGEQFF. The CDR3 DNA is TGTGCCAGCAGCCAAGATGCGGGAGGGAGTATCGGTGAGCAGTTCTTC.

The rearrangement links TRBV6-2 or TRBV6-3 to TRBJ1-4; D is ambiguous. With 2 bases removed from V and 7 bases from J, the gap between germline ends came to 14 bases. CDR3 length: 15 amino acids. CDR1 MNHEY and CDR2 SVGEGT come from the germline V gene. In nucleotides, the CDR3 is TGTGCCAGCAGTTACGAAGCCGGGCCAACTGAAAAACTGTTTTTT. Translation gives CASSYEAGPTEKLFF.

This sequence joins TRBV6-1 and TRBJ1-2; no clear D gene. Per the germline V gene, CDR1 is MNHNS and CDR2 is SASEGT. V was pared by 0 bases and J by 8 bases, with 4 bases between. There are 11 residues in the CDR3. CDR3 protein: CASSEAVGYTF. CDR3 nucleotide sequence: TGTGCCAGCAGTGAAGCGGTAGGCTACACCTTC.

This clonotype was recorded only once. This rearrangement joins TRBV11-3 to TRBJ2-7; D possibly uses TRBD1 or TRBD2 (5 bases each). The V end lost 5 bases, the J end lost 6 bases, and 17 bases lay between the germline ends. The CDR3 is 14 amino acids. Per the germline V gene, CDR1 is SGHNT and CDR2 is YENEEA. The DNA for the CDR3 is TGTGCCAGCAGCCTCTCAGGGACCCACTGCGAGCAGTACTTC. Its protein is CASSLSGTHCEQYF.

A few counts support this clonotype. The chain links TRBV29-1 to TRBJ1-2; 8 bases match TRBD1. Germline assignment: CDR1 SQVTM and CDR2 ANQGSEA. The CDR3 runs to 11 residues. J gave up 6 bases and V 5 bases, and 2 bases lay outside the gene matches. The CDR3, as DNA: TGCAGCGTTAGACAGGGGAATGGCTACACCTTC. As protein: CSVRQGNGYTF.

The rearrangement links TRBV18 to TRBJ2-5; D gene ambiguous. Trimming stripped 6 bases from V and 11 bases from J, with 16 bases between. Germline V CDR1 and CDR2: KGHSH, LQKENI. The CDR3 is made up of 12 amino acids. In nucleotides, the CDR3 is TGTGCCAGCTCGCTAATGGCCCATGAGCAGTACTTC. This gives the protein CASSLMAHEQYF.

This chain joins TRBV11-3 and TRBJ2-1, with 9 bases matching TRBD1. CDR1 and CDR2 from the germline V gene are SGHNT and YENEEA. CDR3 length equals 13 residues. V lost 5 bases, J lost 7 bases, and 3 bases stayed unmatched. The CDR3 bases are TGTGCCAGCAGCCACGGGACAGGGAATGAGCAGTTCTTC. Its translation is CASSHGTGNEQFF.

This chain links TRBV28 with TRBJ2-3; 14 bases line up with TRBD2. Germline-derived CDR1 and CDR2 are MDHEN and SYDVKM. The CDR3 has 20 residues. Trimming cost V 6 bases and J 0 bases; bases outside gene matches: 14. The CDR3 is CASRRHTTSGGASSTDTQYF. The CDR3 DNA is TGTGCCAGCAGGCGCCACACGACTAGCGGGGGGGCCTCTAGCACAGATACGCAGTATTTT.

This rearrangement joins TRBV6-5 to TRBJ2-2; D may be TRBD2 (6 bases). Germline-derived CDR1 and CDR2 are MNHEY and SVGAGI. This CDR3 is 18 amino acids long. V was shortened by 0 bases and J by 3 bases, with 17 bases between the two germline ends. The CDR3 sequence: CASSYSGLGRPDTGELFF. DNA of the CDR3: TGTGCCAGCAGTTACTCGGGACTCGGTCGACCCGACACCGGGGAGCTGTTTTTT.

This clonotype was detected only a few times. This sequence joins TRBV29-1 and TRBJ2-1; TRBD2 matches at 12 bases. This CDR3 comprises 15 residues. Looked up from germline, CDR1 is SQVTM and CDR2 is ANQGSEA. Germline trimming cut 6 bases from V and 0 bases from J; bases unmatched to any gene: 3. DNA for the CDR3: TGCAGCGTGGAGACTAGCGGGGGCTCCTACAATGAGCAGTTCTTC. This encodes CSVETSGGSYNEQFF.

J is TRBJ1-1 and V is TRBV5-1, with 7 bases aligning to TRBD1. This CDR3 is built from 15 residues. The junction had 13 bases not matched to a gene; V was cut back by 4 bases and J by 7 bases. Germline V gene sequence: CDR1 SGHRS, CDR2 YFSETQ. The DNA of the CDR3 is TGCGCCAGCAGCACTCTAGGACAGGAGGCAGGTGAAGCTTTCTTT. Protein product: CASSTLGQEAGEAFF.

This chain uses TRBV7-3 with TRBJ1-2; TRBD1 agrees at 8 bases. V was clipped by 5 bases and J by 5 bases; unmatched bases: 10. CDR1 and CDR2 from the germline V gene are SGHTA and FQGTGA. The CDR3 covers 15 residues. The CDR3 nucleotides read TGTGCCAGCAGCCTAGACGGGACAGGCGCATATGGCTACACCTTC. As protein: CASSLDGTGAYGYTF.

The sample holds a few counts of this clonotype. V is TRBV7-9 and J is TRBJ1-1; TRBD1 aligns across 8 bases. Germline V lookup: CDR1 SEHNR, CDR2 FQNEAQ (reference sequence). The J segment lost 6 bases and the V segment lost 4 bases, leaving 4 bases of the junction unmatched. The CDR3 is 13 residues long. The CDR3 nucleotides are TGTGCCAGCAGCTGGGGACAGGCCCCTGAAGCTTTCTTT. Residues: CASSWGQAPEAFF.

This clonotype appeared once. The rearrangement links TRBV14 to TRBJ2-1; possibly TRBD1 for D (6 bases). The ends were cut back, 4 bases at V and 13 bases at J, with 20 bases in the middle. Germline V lookup: CDR1 SGHDN, CDR2 FVKESK. This CDR3 is 14 amino acids long. Here the CDR3 DNA reads TGTGCCAGCAGCCCGGGACACGGCACGAAGACCCAGTTCTTC. Residues: CASSPGHGTKTQFF.

This clonotype was seen only a few times. V usage is TRBV12-3 or TRBV12-4 and J usage is TRBJ2-5, with TRBD2 as a possible D gene (6 bases). V lost 2 bases to trimming and J lost 4 bases, with 8 bases between them. This CDR3 is built from 13 residues. CDR3 in DNA: TGTGCCAGCAGTTTACCCGGGGGAGAGACCCAGTACTTC. Protein product: CASSLPGGETQYF.

Turning to this clonotype: This could be a read error, since a much larger clone is one nucleotide away. CDR3 sequence (DNA): TGTGGCAGCAGCGACGGGACAGGAAACACTGAAGCTTTCTTT. The encoded protein is CGSSDGTGNTEAFF. This rearrangement joins TRBV7-9 to TRBJ1-1, with TRBD1 matching 8 bases. This CDR3 region has 14 residues. Germline V gene data show CDR1 as SEHNR and CDR2 as FQNEAQ (reference sequence). Variable domain in full (rest from reference TRBV7-9 and TRBJ1-1): DTGVSQNPRHKITKRGQNVTFRCDPISEHNRLYWYRQTLGQGPEFLTYFQNEAQLEKSRLLSDRFSAERPKGSFSTLEIQRTEQGDSAMYLCGSSDGTGNTEAFFGQGTRLTVV.

Here the CDR3 reads CASSVEGQRGQPQHF. The CDR3 DNA follows: TGTGCCAGCAGCGTAGAAGGACAGCGAGGTCAGCCCCAGCATTTT. The V call is TRBV9, the J call TRBJ1-5; TRBD1 might be the D (6 bases). This CDR3 comprises 15 residues. Trimming pared 0 bases from V and 6 bases from J, leaving 13 bases between. Germline V CDR1 and CDR2: SGDLS, YYNGEE.

The chain joins TRBV12-3 or TRBV12-4 to TRBJ2-1, with 8 bases identical to TRBD2. Trimming removed 6 bases from V and 3 bases from J; junction bases left unmatched: 4. This CDR3 spans 14 amino acids. The CDR3 coding sequence is TGTGCCAGCAGGAAGAGCGGGAGCTACAATGAGCAGTTCTTC. Protein sequence: CASRKSGSYNEQFF.

The rearrangement uses TRBV27 and TRBJ2-7; D is perhaps TRBD1 or TRBD2 (5 bases each). Germline CDR1 and CDR2: MNHEY and SMNVEV (reference sequence). Trimming removed 1 base at V and 4 bases at J, with 14 bases between. This CDR3 contains 15 residues. In DNA form, the CDR3 reads TGTGCCAGCAGTTTATTCGGGGCTAGCTGGTACGAGCAGTACTTC. Protein sequence: CASSLFGASWYEQYF.

This chain connects TRBV12-3 or TRBV12-4 to TRBJ2-3; D is undetermined. There are 14 residues in the CDR3. V shed 3 bases and J shed 4 bases, with 11 bases lying between them. Here the CDR3 DNA reads TGTGCCAGCAGTTTTGGCGCCGTCTCAGATACGCAGTATTTT. This codes for CASSFGAVSDTQYF.

This clonotype has only a few counts. V and J are TRBV20-1 and TRBJ2-3, with TRBD2 as a possible D gene (5 bases). The CDR3 totals 13 residues. Germline V lookup: CDR1 DFQATT, CDR2 SNEGSKA (reference sequence). Trimming shortened V by 1 base and J by 8 bases, and 13 bases separated the two germline ends. CDR3 nucleotides: TGCAGTGCTAGAGCTGAAGCCCGGGGTACGCAGTATTTT. Encoded protein: CSARAEARGTQYF.

This rearrangement joins TRBV18 to TRBJ2-7; 12 bases are a match to TRBD2. Germline CDR1 reads KGHSH; CDR2 reads LQKENI. CDR3 length: 15 amino acids. Trimming at V came to 3 bases and at J to 2 bases, leaving 2 bases not matched to a gene. The CDR3 region is CASSPGTSGPYEQYF. The CDR3 nucleotides are TGTGCCAGCTCACCGGGGACTAGCGGGCCCTACGAGCAGTACTTC.

The J gene is TRBJ1-3, the V gene TRBV6-6; no firm D call. This CDR3 is built from 16 residues. The germline V gene encodes CDR1 MNHNY and CDR2 SVGAGI (reference sequence). With 0 bases removed from V and 0 bases from J, the gap between germline ends came to 9 bases. The CDR3 loop is CASSYSTANSGNTIYF. CDR3 bases: TGTGCCAGCAGTTACTCGACCGCGAACTCTGGAAACACCATATATTTT.